These 31 T cell receptor beta chains originate from one sample sequenced in a study of OX40 agonist ivuxolimab in advanced cancers. Measured with immunoSEQ multiplex PCR; TCRdb has only the in-frame clones, and not every one. The table records around 76,000 clones, 85% to 90% of them present only once. The material was CD4+ or CD8+ T cells sorted from blood, obtained in a trial of the OX40 agonist ivuxolimab. The receptors derive from an adult with an advanced solid tumor such as melanoma, head and neck, liver or kidney cancer.

The V and J genes are TRBV27 and TRBJ1-5, with D perhaps TRBD1 (5 bases). The CDR3 runs to 14 residues. Deletions cut 2 bases from V and 5 bases from J, with 10 bases between. Germline V gives CDR1 MNHEY, CDR2 SMNVEV (reference sequence). CDR3 loop: CASSLVQGDQPQHF. For the CDR3, the DNA is TGTGCCAGCAGTTTAGTGCAGGGTGATCAGCCCCAGCATTTT.

The chain couples TRBV5-1 to TRBJ2-3; D unresolved. This CDR3 has 16 amino acids. Germline V gene data show CDR1 as SGHRS and CDR2 as YFSETQ. The ends were cut back, 0 bases at V and 4 bases at J, with 15 bases in the middle. Here the CDR3 DNA reads TGCGCCAGCAGCTTGGGTTGGGGAAGTAGGGCAGATACGCAGTATTTT. This translates into CASSLGWGSRADTQYF. The full variable domain, rest sourced from reference TRBV5-1 and TRBJ2-3, is KAGVTQTPRYLIKTRGQQVTLSCSPISGHRSVSWYQQTPGQGLQFLFEYFSETQRNKGNFPGRFSGRQFSNSRSEMNVSTLELGDSALYLCASSLGWGSRADTQYFGPGTRLTVL.

This sequence joins TRBV7-9 and TRBJ2-2; TRBD2 matches 7 bases. The CDR3 consists of 15 residues. Trimming at V came to 6 bases and at J to 6 bases, leaving 10 bases not matched to a gene. CDR1 SEHNR and CDR2 FQNEAQ come from the germline V gene (reference sequence). In nucleotides, the CDR3 is TGTGCCAGCAGTTCAAGCGGGAAGAGCTCCGGGGAGCTGTTTTTT. It is translated as CASSSSGKSSGELFF.

The rearrangement links TRBV5-5 to TRBJ2-7; tentatively, D is TRBD1 or TRBD2 (5 bases each). The V end was cut by 0 bases, the J end by 4 bases, with 5 bases between. Looked up from germline, CDR1 is SGHKS and CDR2 is YYEKEE (reference sequence). The CDR3 sequence is 12 residues long. The CDR3 spells CASSLGGYEQYF. The CDR3 DNA reads as TGTGCCAGCAGCTTGGGGGGGTACGAGCAGTACTTC.

This clone was counted only a few times. The chain links TRBV6-4 to TRBJ2-1, with 9 bases matching TRBD2. The CDR3 has 16 amino acids. Germline V CDR1 and CDR2: MRHNA, SNTAGT. Trimming removed 0 bases from V and 6 bases from J; junction bases left unmatched: 6. CDR3 loop: CASSDSSGSESNEQFF. The CDR3 nucleotides read TGTGCCAGCAGTGACTCTAGCGGGAGTGAAAGCAATGAGCAGTTCTTC.

The rearrangement links TRBV15 to TRBJ2-7; TRBD2 agrees at 8 bases. The trim removed 0 bases at V and 3 bases at J, leaving 4 bases unmatched. CDR3 length equals 15 residues. Germline lookup yields CDR1 LNHNV and CDR2 YYDKDF (reference sequence). CDR3 DNA sequence: TGTGCCACCAGCAGAGAACTAGCGGAGGGCTACGAGCAGTACTTC. As protein: CATSRELAEGYEQYF.

V usage is TRBV29-1 and J usage is TRBJ2-7; no definite D call. V was pared by 4 bases and J by 3 bases, with 7 bases between. The germline CDR1 and CDR2 sequences are SQVTM and ANQGSEA. The CDR3 is 11 residues long. The chain's CDR3 is CSVGEGYEQYF. The CDR3 nucleotides are TGCAGCGTTGGGGAAGGCTACGAGCAGTACTTC.

The chain links TRBV28 to TRBJ1-1; D may be TRBD1 (6 bases). The CDR3 runs 18 residues. Germline V lookup: CDR1 MDHEN, CDR2 SYDVKM. V lost 4 bases to trimming and J lost 1 base, with 22 bases between them. CDR3 amino acids: CASSYPILRGRGNTEAFF. CDR3 nucleotides: TGTGCCAGCAGTTATCCTATCCTCAGGGGAAGGGGGAACACTGAAGCTTTCTTT.

The V and J genes are TRBV7-6 and TRBJ2-5, with 8 bases fitting TRBD2. Near its end, the DNA agrees better with TRBJ2-7, so the J call may be wrong. This CDR3 comprises 15 residues. Germline lookup yields CDR1 SGHVS and CDR2 FNYEAQ. The CDR3 protein is CASSPQPAGAYEQYF. CDR3 DNA: TGTGCCAGCAGCCCTCAGCCAGCGGGAGCCTACGAGCAGTACTTC.

The chain combines TRBV13 with TRBJ2-1, with TRBD2 matching over 7 bases. Unmatched junction bases numbered 6, after V lost 1 base and J lost 15 bases. This CDR3 has 12 residues. Germline loops: CDR1 PRHDT, CDR2 FYEKMQ (reference sequence). CDR3 nucleotides: TGTGCCAGCAGCTTAGAGCGGGACTCGCCGTTCTTC. It translates to CASSLERDSPFF.

The chain couples TRBV29-1 to TRBJ2-2, with 7 bases aligning to TRBD1. Trimming took 4 bases from V and 2 from J; bases not matched to a gene: 4. In germline, CDR1 is SQVTM, CDR2 ANQGSEA. The CDR3 is made up of 14 amino acids. As DNA, the CDR3 is TGCAGCGTTGGGGACAGAGATAACACCGGGGAGCTGTTTTTT. This codes for CSVGDRDNTGELFF.

This chain joins TRBV30 and TRBJ1-1; D is unclear. The V end was cut by 1 base, the J end by 2 bases, with 8 bases between. The CDR3 spans 13 residues. CDR1 and CDR2 from the germline V gene are GTSNPN and SVGIG (reference sequence). CDR3 nucleotide sequence: TGTGCCTGGAGTGGCCAGGCTAACACTGAAGCTTTCTTT. Protein sequence: CAWSGQANTEAFF.

The V gene is TRBV4-1, the J gene TRBJ2-7; the D gene is possibly TRBD2 (5 bases). V was trimmed by 4 bases and J by 7 bases, leaving 17 bases between them. The CDR3 runs 14 residues. Germline CDR1 is MGHRA and CDR2 is YSYEKL. The CDR3 here is CASSPSRGFGEQYF. CDR3 nucleotide sequence: TGCGCCAGCAGCCCGAGTCGAGGGTTTGGAGAGCAGTACTTC.

This clone was seen a single time. The chain carries TRBV4-1 and TRBJ2-5; TRBD2 agrees at 9 bases. The CDR3 extends over 19 amino acids. CDR1 and CDR2 from the germline V gene are MGHRA and YSYEKL. With V trimmed by 1 base and J by 1 base, 13 bases remained unmatched. In DNA, the CDR3 is TGCGCCAGCAGCCAAGTAGGGACTAGGGCGGGAGGGCCCCAAGAGACCCAGTACTTC. The encoded protein is CASSQVGTRAGGPQETQYF.

This chain joins TRBV5-1 and TRBJ2-7; 8 bases are a match to TRBD2. Unmatched junction bases numbered 9, after V lost 4 bases and J lost 0 bases. CDR1 SGHRS and CDR2 YFSETQ come from the germline V gene. CDR3 length: 16 residues. Written as DNA, the CDR3 is TGCGCCAGCAGCCCCATAGCGGGACCTCTCTCCTACGAGCAGTACTTC. Translated: CASSPIAGPLSYEQYF.

This chain uses TRBV28 with TRBJ2-5, with 8 bases lining up with TRBD1. The CDR3 consists of 16 residues. V lost 3 bases to trimming and J lost 0 bases; unmatched junction nucleotides: 6. Germline loops: CDR1 MDHEN, CDR2 SYDVKM. CDR3: CASSFSRTGYQETQYF. Written as DNA, the CDR3 is TGTGCCAGCAGTTTCTCCAGGACAGGGTACCAAGAGACCCAGTACTTC.

The gene calls are TRBV6-5 and TRBJ2-7; unclear D gene. This CDR3 region has 13 residues. V was clipped by 5 bases and J by 3 bases, with 11 bases between them. Germline V gives CDR1 MNHEY, CDR2 SVGAGI. In DNA, the CDR3 is TGTGCCAGCAGTCCTCGCAACTTCTACGAGCAGTACTTC. Amino acids: CASSPRNFYEQYF.

V is TRBV12-5 and J is TRBJ2-1, with no clear D. CDR1 and CDR2 from the germline V gene are LGHNT and FRNRAP. The CDR3 length is 14 residues. The ends were cut back, 7 bases at V and 6 bases at J, with 16 bases in the middle. CDR3 sequence reads: CASDGQVSGNEQFF. CDR3 bases: TGTGCTAGTGATGGGCAAGTTTCCGGCAATGAGCAGTTCTTC.

The CDR3 loop reads CASSYSWTQETQYF. The CDR3, as DNA: TGTGCCAGCAGTTACTCGTGGACCCAAGAGACCCAGTACTTC. This chain uses TRBV6-6 with TRBJ2-5; D is undetermined. Trimming took 0 bases from V and 1 from J, leaving 6 bases between them. Germline V CDR1 and CDR2: MNHNY, SVGAGI (reference sequence). This CDR3 contains 14 residues.

The chain couples TRBV29-1 to TRBJ2-1; D may be TRBD1 (5 bases). Germline V CDR1 and CDR2: SQVTM, ANQGSEA. The V gene lost 5 bases and the J gene lost 0 bases, with 11 bases spanning the gap. This CDR3 has 14 residues. The CDR3 spells CSVRWQGSYNEQFF. CDR3 nucleotide sequence: TGCAGCGTTCGATGGCAGGGCTCCTACAATGAGCAGTTCTTC.

CDR3 amino acids: CASMGTGEQYF. The CDR3 DNA is TGTGCCAGCATGGGGACAGGCGAGCAGTACTTC. The V call is TRBV2, the J call TRBJ2-5; 8 bases map to TRBD1. With the DNA end fitting TRBJ2-7 better, the J assignment may be wrong. This CDR3 has 11 amino acids. Germline CDR1 is SNHLY and CDR2 is FYNNEI.

CDR3 protein: CASSTQLAGDDTQYF. The CDR3 nucleotides read TGTGCCAGCAGTACCCAACTAGCGGGCGACGATACGCAGTATTTT. The V gene is TRBV27, the J gene TRBJ2-3, with 9 bases that match TRBD2. The CDR3 length is 15 residues. Germline trimming cut 5 bases from V and 6 bases from J; bases unmatched to any gene: 9. The germline gives CDR1 MNHEY, CDR2 SMNVEV (reference sequence).

This chain connects TRBV27 to TRBJ2-7; no reliable D call. The V end lost 6 bases, the J end lost 0 bases, and 6 bases lay between the germline ends. This CDR3 region has 12 residues. From germline, CDR1 is MNHEY and CDR2 SMNVEV (reference sequence). CDR3: CASRGASYEQYF. In DNA, the CDR3 is TGTGCCAGCAGGGGCGCCTCCTACGAGCAGTACTTC.

This rearrangement joins TRBV7-6 to TRBJ2-3; TRBD1 matches at 7 bases. J was trimmed by 0 bases and V by 4 bases; bases with no gene match: 4. This CDR3 is 15 amino acids long. Germline V gene data show CDR1 as SGHVS and CDR2 as FNYEAQ. The CDR3 DNA follows: TGTGCCAGCAGCTCCAGGGGGAGTAGCACAGATACGCAGTATTTT. This encodes CASSSRGSSTDTQYF.

The V gene is TRBV4-1, the J gene TRBJ1-2; D is unclear. V shed 3 bases and J shed 3 bases, with 17 bases lying between them. The CDR3 contains 16 residues. Germline CDR1 and CDR2: MGHRA and YSYEKL. Here the CDR3 DNA reads TGCGCCAGCAGCCAGCTCTGGAGCGGGAAGGACTATGGCTACACCTTC. As protein: CASSQLWSGKDYGYTF.

The chain employs TRBV10-3 and TRBJ2-3; D tentatively fits TRBD1 or TRBD2 (5 bases each). CDR3 size: 13 residues. CDR1 is ENHRY and CDR2 is SYGVKD in the germline V gene. V was trimmed by 6 bases and J by 0 bases, leaving 7 bases between them. DNA for the CDR3: TGTGCCATCAGGGGACCTAGCACAGATACGCAGTATTTT. It is translated as CAIRGPSTDTQYF.

This sequence joins TRBV4-1 and TRBJ1-2; D may be TRBD1 (6 bases). The CDR3 runs to 15 residues. V was clipped by 0 bases and J by 6 bases, with 14 bases between them. The V gene's germline CDR1 is MGHRA and CDR2 YSYEKL. This chain's CDR3 is CASSQDPTGRDGYTF. The CDR3 DNA sequence: TGCGCCAGCAGCCAAGACCCTACAGGGAGGGATGGCTACACCTTC.

The genes are TRBV4-1 and TRBJ1-4; D is perhaps TRBD1 (5 bases). V was clipped by 4 bases and J by 0 bases, with 15 bases between them. The CDR3 extends over 17 amino acids. Germline loops: CDR1 MGHRA, CDR2 YSYEKL. This CDR3 reads CASSLGGEGATNEKLFF. For the CDR3, the DNA is TGCGCCAGCAGCCTGGGAGGGGAAGGAGCAACTAATGAAAAACTGTTTTTT.

The chain links TRBV10-3 to TRBJ2-7; 9 bases match TRBD2. Germline V gives CDR1 ENHRY, CDR2 SYGVKD. V gave up 0 bases and J gave up 0 bases; unmatched junction bases: 3. The CDR3 sequence is 16 residues long. The CDR3 sequence: CAISESSGSPSYEQYF. The CDR3 coding sequence is TGTGCCATCAGTGAGTCTAGCGGGAGCCCCTCCTACGAGCAGTACTTC.

The chain's CDR3 is CAWMRGSETQYF. In DNA form, the CDR3 reads TGTGCCTGGATGAGGGGGTCGGAGACCCAGTACTTC. The gene calls are TRBV30 and TRBJ2-5; D perhaps matches TRBD1 (6 bases). Germline values: CDR1 GTSNPN, CDR2 SVGIG (reference sequence). V was cut by 4 bases and J by 5 bases, with 11 bases left in between. The CDR3 consists of 12 residues.

The rearrangement uses TRBV29-1 and TRBJ2-7; no clear D gene. The CDR3 contains 12 residues. Germline V gives CDR1 SQVTM, CDR2 ANQGSEA. The V and J ends lost 2 bases and 7 bases respectively, with 12 bases between them. CDR3 sequence reads: CSVENLRREQYF. CDR3 nucleotide sequence: TGCAGCGTTGAAAACCTGAGGCGGGAGCAGTACTTC.